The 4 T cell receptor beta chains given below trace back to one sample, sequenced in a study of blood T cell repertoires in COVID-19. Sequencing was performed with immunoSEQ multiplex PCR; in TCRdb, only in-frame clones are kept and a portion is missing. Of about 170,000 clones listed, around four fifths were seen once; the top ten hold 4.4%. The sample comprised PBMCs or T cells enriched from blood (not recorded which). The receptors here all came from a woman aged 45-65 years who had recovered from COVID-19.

This CDR3 is CASSDSGTGYGYTF. The DNA for the CDR3 is TGTGCCAGCAGTGACTCCGGGACAGGGTATGGCTACACCTTC. V is TRBV6-4 and J is TRBJ1-2, with TRBD1 matching over 9 bases. After removal of 0 bases from V and 5 bases from J, the junction contained 1 base not matched to a gene. Looked up from germline, CDR1 is MRHNA and CDR2 is SNTAGT. The length of the CDR3 is 14 residues.

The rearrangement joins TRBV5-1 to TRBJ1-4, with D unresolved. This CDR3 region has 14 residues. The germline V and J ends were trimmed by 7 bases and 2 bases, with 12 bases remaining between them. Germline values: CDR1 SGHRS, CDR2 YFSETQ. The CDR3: CASRPGLTNEKLFF. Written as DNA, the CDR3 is TGCGCCAGCCGCCCGGGGTTGACTAATGAAAAACTGTTTTTT.

The CDR3 region is CASLPTGPNSPLHF. The DNA of the CDR3 is TGTGCCAGTCTCCCGACAGGGCCTAATTCACCCCTCCACTTT. V is TRBV6-5 and J is TRBJ1-6; 7 bases agree with TRBD1. CDR1 and CDR2 (germline): MNHEY, SVGAGI. This CDR3 has 14 residues. The V segment lost 9 bases and the J segment 6 bases; nucleotides outside the gene matches: 8.

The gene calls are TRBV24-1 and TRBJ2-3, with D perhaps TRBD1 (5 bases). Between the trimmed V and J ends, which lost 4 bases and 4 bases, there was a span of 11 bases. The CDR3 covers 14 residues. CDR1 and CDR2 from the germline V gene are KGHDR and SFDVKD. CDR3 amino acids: CATSDPGYPDTQYF. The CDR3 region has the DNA TGTGCCACCAGTGACCCAGGGTACCCAGATACGCAGTATTTT.